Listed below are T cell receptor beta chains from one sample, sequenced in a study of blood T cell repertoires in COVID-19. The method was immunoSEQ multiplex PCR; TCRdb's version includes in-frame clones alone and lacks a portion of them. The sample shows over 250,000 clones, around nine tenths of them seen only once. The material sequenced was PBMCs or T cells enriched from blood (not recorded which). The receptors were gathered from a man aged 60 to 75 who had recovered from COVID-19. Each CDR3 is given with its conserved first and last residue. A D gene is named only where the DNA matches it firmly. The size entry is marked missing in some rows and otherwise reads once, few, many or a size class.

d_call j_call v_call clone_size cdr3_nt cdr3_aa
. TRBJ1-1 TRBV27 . TGTGCCAGCAGTTTTGGGGCGAGCGTGGGGAAAGCTTTCTTT CASSFGASVGKAFF
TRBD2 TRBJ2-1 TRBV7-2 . TGTGCCAGCAGCCCTACTAGCGGGGTAGGGGAGCAGTTCTTC CASSPTSGVGEQFF
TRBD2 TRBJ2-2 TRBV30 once TGTGCCTGCTGTTCCGGACTAGCGGGGGGAGTGGTCGGGGAGCTGTTTTTT CACCSGLAGGVVGELFF
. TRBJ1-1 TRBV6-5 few TGTGCCAGCAGTTACTCGTCGACAGCTGAAGCTTTCTTT CASSYSSTAEAFF
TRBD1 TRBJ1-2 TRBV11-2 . TGTGCCAGCAGCTTGGGCAGGGGGCTGGGTGGCTACACCTTC CASSLGRGLGGYTF
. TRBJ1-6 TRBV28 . TGTGCCAGCAAGCTTCGACAGTTAAATAATTCACCCCTCCACTTT CASKLRQLNNSPLHF
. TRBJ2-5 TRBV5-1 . TGCGCCAGCAGCTGGGGAGGCTGGGGTTTGCAAGAGACCCAGTACTTC CASSWGGWGLQETQYF
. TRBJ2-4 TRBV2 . TGTGCCAGCAGTGAATGGGCAGGCAACATTCAGTACTTC CASSEWAGNIQYF
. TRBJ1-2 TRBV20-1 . TGCAGTGCTAGTTTTCCCTCAGCGGGGGGCTACACCTTC CSASFPSAGGYTF
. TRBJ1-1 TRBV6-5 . TGTGCCAGCAGTCCCCCCCGGCGGGAGGAAGCTTTCTTT CASSPPRREEAFF
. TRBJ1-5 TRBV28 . TGTGCCAGCAGTTTGGGGGGACTGAATCAGCCCCAGCATTTT CASSLGGLNQPQHF
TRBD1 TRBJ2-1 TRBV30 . TGTGCCTGGAGTGTACAACAGGGGGCCTACAATGAGCAGTTCTTC CAWSVQQGAYNEQFF
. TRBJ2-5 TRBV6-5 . TGTGCCAGCAGTTACTCGCTCGGTTTCCAAGAGACCCAGTACTTC CASSYSLGFQETQYF
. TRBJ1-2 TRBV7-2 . TGTGCCAGCAGCTTAGCGAGTGCCTATGGCTACACCTTC CASSLASAYGYTF
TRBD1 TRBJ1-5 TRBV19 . TGTGCCAGTAGTATAGCAGGGGGCGACGGTCAGCCCCAGCATTTT CASSIAGGDGQPQHF
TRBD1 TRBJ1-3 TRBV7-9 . TGTGCCAGCAGCCGACTACAGGGGGCTGGAAACACCATATATTTT CASSRLQGAGNTIYF
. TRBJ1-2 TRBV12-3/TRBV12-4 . TGTGCCACCCGTGTCCGGAGCTATGGCTACACCTTC CATRVRSYGYTF
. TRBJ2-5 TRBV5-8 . TGTGCCAGCAGCTTGGCCCTAGCGGAGACCCAGTACTTC CASSLALAETQYF
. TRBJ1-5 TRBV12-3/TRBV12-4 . TGTGCCAGCAGTTCCGGACACGGCCAGCCCCAGCATTTT CASSSGHGQPQHF
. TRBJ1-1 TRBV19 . TGTGCCAGTAGTACCAGGAACACTGAAGCTTTCTTT CASSTRNTEAFF
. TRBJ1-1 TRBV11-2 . TGTGCCAGCAGCTTAGGACGGGGAGCTGAAGCTTTCTTT CASSLGRGAEAFF
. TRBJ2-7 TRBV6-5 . TGTGCCAGTGGGTCAGCTGGGGCCACCGAGCAGTACTTC CASGSAGATEQYF
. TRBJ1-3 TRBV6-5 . TGTGCCAGCACCCTCTCGTCTGGAAACACCATATATTTT CASTLSSGNTIYF
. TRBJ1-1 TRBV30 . TGTGCCTGGAGATTCCCGCCTGGGAGGGAAGCTTTCTTT CAWRFPPGREAFF
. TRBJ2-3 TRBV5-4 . TGTGCCAGCAGCCGCCTACAGGGTGGCACAGATACGCAGTATTTT CASSRLQGGTDTQYF
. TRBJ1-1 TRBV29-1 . TGCAGCGTTGGGGGCCTGGGGACTGAAGCTTTCTTT CSVGGLGTEAFF
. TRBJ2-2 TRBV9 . TGTGCCAGCATGACAGGGAACACCGGGGAGCTGTTTTTT CASMTGNTGELFF
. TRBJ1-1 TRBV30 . TGTGCCTGGATGGGACTCGGCAGGGAAATTCCGAACGGAGCTTTCTTT CAWMGLGREIPNGAFF
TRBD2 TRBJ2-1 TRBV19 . TGTGCCAGTAGGACCGTGGGAGGGCCGGCTTACAATGAGCAGTTCTTC CASRTVGGPAYNEQFF